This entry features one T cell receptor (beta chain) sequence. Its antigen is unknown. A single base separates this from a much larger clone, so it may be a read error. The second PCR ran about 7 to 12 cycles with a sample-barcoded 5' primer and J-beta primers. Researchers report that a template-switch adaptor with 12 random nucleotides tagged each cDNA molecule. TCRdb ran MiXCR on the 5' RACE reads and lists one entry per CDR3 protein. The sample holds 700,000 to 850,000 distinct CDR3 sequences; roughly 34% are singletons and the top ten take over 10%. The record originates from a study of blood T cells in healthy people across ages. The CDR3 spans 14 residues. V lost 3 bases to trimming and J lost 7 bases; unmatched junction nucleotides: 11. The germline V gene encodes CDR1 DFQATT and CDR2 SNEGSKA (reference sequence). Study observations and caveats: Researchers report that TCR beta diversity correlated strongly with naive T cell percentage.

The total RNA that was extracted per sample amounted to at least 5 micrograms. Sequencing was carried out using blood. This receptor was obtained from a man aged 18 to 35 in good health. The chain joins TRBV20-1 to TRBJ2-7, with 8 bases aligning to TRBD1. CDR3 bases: TGCAGTGCTAGCTCCACCGACAGGGGCAATGAGCAGTACTTC. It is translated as CSASSTDRGNEQYF.